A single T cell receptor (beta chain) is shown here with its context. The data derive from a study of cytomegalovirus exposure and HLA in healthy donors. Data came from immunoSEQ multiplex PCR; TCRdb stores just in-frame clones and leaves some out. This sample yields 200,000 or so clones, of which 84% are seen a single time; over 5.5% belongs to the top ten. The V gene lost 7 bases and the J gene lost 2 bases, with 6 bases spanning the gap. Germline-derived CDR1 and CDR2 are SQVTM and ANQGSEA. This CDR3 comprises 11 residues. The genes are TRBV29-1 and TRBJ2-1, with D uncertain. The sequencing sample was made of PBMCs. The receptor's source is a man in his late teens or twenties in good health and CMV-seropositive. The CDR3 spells CSATAYNEQFF. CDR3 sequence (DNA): TGCAGCGCTACGGCCTACAATGAGCAGTTCTTC.